A single T cell receptor beta chain is shown here with its context. Its specificity is not known. The data were obtained in a study of T cell responses to AZD1222 COVID-19 vaccine. Study background: Second-dose schedules of about 4 or about 12 weeks were combined.

Some clones are missing from TCRdb's copy, which holds only in-frame ones; the method was immunoSEQ multiplex PCR. The sample shows 150,000 or so clones, 85% to 95% of them seen only once. Study-level results: Spike-specific TCR depth and breadth grew after two AZD1222 doses. Clonal diversity was possibly underestimated; the donors were predominantly white British and more often female. AZD1222 recipients seropositive at baseline numbered only six or seven.

This CDR3 comprises 15 residues. The germline CDR1 and CDR2 sequences are SGHNT and YENEEA. V gave up 5 bases and J gave up 10 bases, with 20 bases separating them. This TCR was sampled from an adult in good health. The chain couples TRBV11-3 to TRBJ1-4; perhaps TRBD1 as D (5 bases). The sample was peripheral blood, taken on day 0 of AZD1222 vaccination. The CDR3 DNA sequence: TGTGCCAGCAGCCCCACGGCAGGGCTCGCTGGAAAACTGTTTTTT. This encodes CASSPTAGLAGKLFF. The full variable domain, with the rest looked up from reference TRBV11-3 and TRBJ1-4, is EAGVVQSPRYKIIEKKQPVAFWCNPISGHNTLYWYLQNLGQGPELLIRYENEEAVDDSQLPKDRFSAERLKGVDSTLKIQPAELGDSAVYLCASSPTAGLAGKLFFGSGTQLSVL.